This TCR beta chain came from a study of OX40 agonist ivuxolimab in advanced cancers. Study as a whole: Subjects had a mean age of roughly 60 years, with a range of 23 to 79; around 80% were male.

There are a few counts of this clone. The antigen remains unidentified. Sequencing used immunoSEQ multiplex PCR; TCRdb keeps in-frame clones, though not all of them. Of some 67,000 clones in the sample, about 80% were seen once. Whole-study results and caveats: At 0.1-3.0 mg/kg, partial responders had clonal expansion among the lowest observed. Expanded peripheral T-cell antigen specificity went undetermined.

This sample comprised CD4+ or CD8+ T cells sorted from blood, obtained in a trial of the OX40 agonist ivuxolimab. The TCR sequence derives from an adult with an advanced solid tumor such as melanoma, head and neck, liver or kidney cancer.

The CDR3 DNA reads as TGTGCCAGCAGACAGAATCAGGGGTTCGGAGAAAAACTGTTTTTT. Translating gives CASRQNQGFGEKLFF. The chain links TRBV27 to TRBJ1-4, with a weak D call TRBD1 (6 bases). CDR1 MNHEY and CDR2 SMNVEV come from the germline V gene (reference sequence). CDR3 length: 15 residues. With 6 bases removed from V and 8 bases from J, the gap between germline ends came to 19 bases.